This T cell receptor beta chain is from a study of cytomegalovirus exposure and HLA in healthy donors. The study ran its PCR with 60 Vbeta and 13 Jbeta primers. Method: immunoSEQ multiplex PCR; TCRdb's copy keeps in-frame clones and lacks some. Of around 150,000 clones listed, 60% to 85% were seen once; the top ten hold roughly 2.8%. Germline-derived CDR1 and CDR2 are WNHNN and SYGVQD (reference sequence). Deletions cut 0 bases from V and 4 bases from J, with 10 bases between. This CDR3 comprises 14 residues. This receptor was identified in a male donor in good health and CMV-seronegative. The chain couples TRBV10-1 to TRBJ2-7; D uncertain. Sequenced material: PBMCs. The CDR3 is CASSESGDGYEQYF. CDR3 bases: TGCGCCAGCAGTGAGTCTGGAGACGGGTACGAGCAGTACTTC.